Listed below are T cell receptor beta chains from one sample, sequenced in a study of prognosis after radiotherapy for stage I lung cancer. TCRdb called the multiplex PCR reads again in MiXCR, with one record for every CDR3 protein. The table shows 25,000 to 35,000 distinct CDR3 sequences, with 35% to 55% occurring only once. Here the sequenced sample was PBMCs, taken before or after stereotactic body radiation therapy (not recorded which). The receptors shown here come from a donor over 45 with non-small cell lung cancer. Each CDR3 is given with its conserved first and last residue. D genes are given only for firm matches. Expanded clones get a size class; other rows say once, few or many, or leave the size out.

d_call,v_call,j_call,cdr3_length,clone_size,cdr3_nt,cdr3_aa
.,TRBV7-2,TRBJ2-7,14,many,TGTGCCAGCAGCCCCGACCAGGCTTGGTACGAGCAGTACTTC,CASSPDQAWYEQYF
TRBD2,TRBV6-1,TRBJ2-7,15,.,TGTGCCAGCAGTGAGGAACTAGCGGGAGCGGGGGAGCAGTACTTC,CASSEELAGAGEQYF
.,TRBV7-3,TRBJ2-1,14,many,TGTGCCAGCAGCTTTTCCGGGACCATAAATGAGCAGTTCTTC,CASSFSGTINEQFF
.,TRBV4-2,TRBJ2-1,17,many,TGTGCCAGCAGCCATGCCCAACAGGGAAGGTCCTACAATGAGCAGTTCTTC,CASSHAQQGRSYNEQFF
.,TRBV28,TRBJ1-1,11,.,TGTGCCAGCCGGGGGGCCACTGAAGCTTTCTTT,CASRGATEAFF
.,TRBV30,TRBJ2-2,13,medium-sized,TGTGCCTGGAGTGTACTGGTCGCCGGGGAGCTGTTTTTT,CAWSVLVAGELFF
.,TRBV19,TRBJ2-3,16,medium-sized,TGTGCCAGTAGCAGGAAGGGACTGGCGAACACAGATACGCAGTATTTT,CASSRKGLANTDTQYF
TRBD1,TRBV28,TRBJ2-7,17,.,TGTGCCAGCGCAACCTGGACAGGGGGCGCTCATCCCTACGAGCAGTACTTC,CASATWTGGAHPYEQYF
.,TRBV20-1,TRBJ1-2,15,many,TGCAGTGCTAGAAATGGGGACACTTACTGGGAGGGCTACACCTTC,CSARNGDTYWEGYTF
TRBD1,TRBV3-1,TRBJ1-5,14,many,TGTGCCAGCAGCCAAAGGGACAGGGTTCAGCCCCAGCATTTT,CASSQRDRVQPQHF
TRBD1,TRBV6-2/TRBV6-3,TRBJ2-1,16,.,TGTGCCAGCAGTTTCGACAGGGGGCAGGGGTCGGATGAGAAGTTCTTC,CASSFDRGQGSDEKFF
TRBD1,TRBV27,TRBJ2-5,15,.,TGTGCCAGCAGACTAGCCGGGACAGGGGGAGAGACCCAGCACTTC,CASRLAGTGGETQHF
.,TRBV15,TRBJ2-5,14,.,TGTGCCACCAGAAGAGATGGGGGGTACGAGAACCAGTACTTC,CATRRDGGYENQYF
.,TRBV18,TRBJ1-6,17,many,TGTGCCAGCTCACCTGAGACGGACAGAATAAGTAATTCACCCCTCCACTTT,CASSPETDRISNSPLHF
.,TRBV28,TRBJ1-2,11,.,TGTGCCAGCAGTGGGGTAGTGGGCTACACCTTC,CASSGVVGYTF
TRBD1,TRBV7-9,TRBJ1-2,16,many,TGTGCCAGCAGCATTCAGAAACAGGGGTTAAGCTATGGCTACACCTTC,CASSIQKQGLSYGYTF
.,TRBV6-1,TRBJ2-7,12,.,TGTGCCAGCAGTCACGTGGGTTACGAGCAGTACTTC,CASSHVGYEQYF
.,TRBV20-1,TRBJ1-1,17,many,TGCAGTGCTACTCCGGGACAAGGGATTCGAGGGAACACTGAAGCTTTCTTT,CSATPGQGIRGNTEAFF
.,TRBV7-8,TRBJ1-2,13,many,TGTGCCAGCAGCTGGGTATGGGAAGATGGCTACACCTTC,CASSWVWEDGYTF
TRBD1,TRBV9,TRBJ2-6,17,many,TGTGCCAGCAGCGCCACCGGGACAGGGCCGGGGGCCAACGTCCTGACTTTC,CASSATGTGPGANVLTF
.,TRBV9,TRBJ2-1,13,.,TGTGCCAGCAGCGTAGGCCTAGCTGTCGAGCAGTTCTTC,CASSVGLAVEQFF
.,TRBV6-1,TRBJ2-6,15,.,TGTGCCAGCAGTGGACATATCTCTGGGGCCAACGTCCTGACTTTC,CASSGHISGANVLTF
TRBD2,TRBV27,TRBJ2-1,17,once,TGTGCCAGCACCCAGGGAGCGGGAGGTGTCTCCTACAATGAGCAGTTCTTC,CASTQGAGGVSYNEQFF
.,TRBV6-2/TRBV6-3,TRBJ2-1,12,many,TGTGCCAGCAGCCGACCCTACAATGAGCAGTTCTTC,CASSRPYNEQFF
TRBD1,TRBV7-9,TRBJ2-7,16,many,TGTGCCAGCAGCCACCGGGACAGGGGGCTTCCCTACGAGCAGTACTTC,CASSHRDRGLPYEQYF
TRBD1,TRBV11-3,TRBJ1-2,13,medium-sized,TGTGCCAGCAGCTTAGACGACAGGGGACGCTACACCTTC,CASSLDDRGRYTF
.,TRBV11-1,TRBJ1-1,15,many,TGTGCCAGCAGCTTAGGAAGCCTTTTGGACACTGAAGCTTTCTTT,CASSLGSLLDTEAFF
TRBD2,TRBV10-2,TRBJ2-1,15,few,TGCGCCAGCAGCCCAACTAGCGGGAGGCTGAATGAGCAGTTCTTC,CASSPTSGRLNEQFF
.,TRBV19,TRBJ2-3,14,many,TGTGCCAGTAGTATAGACTCTGGCACAGATACGCAGTATTTT,CASSIDSGTDTQYF
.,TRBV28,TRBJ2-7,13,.,TGTGCCAGCAGTTTTGCGTGGATCTACGAGCAGTACTTC,CASSFAWIYEQYF